The clone carrying this TCR beta chain showed up just a few times. This specimen comes from a study of early T cells in non-severe SARS-CoV-2 infection. The germline V gene encodes CDR1 SGHAT and CDR2 FQNNGV. This CDR3 is 16 amino acids long. With 6 bases clipped from V and 6 bases from J, the junction kept 8 bases outside the gene matches. TCRdb used MiXCR to reprocess the 5' RACE reads, holding one entry per CDR3 protein. The table shows about 70,000 distinct CDR3 sequences, with roughly 15% occurring only once. The starting material was whole blood, obtained at baseline. The sequence was obtained from an adult who was a healthcare worker with PCR-confirmed SARS-CoV-2 infection or an uninfected control (not recorded which). The chain has TRBV11-2 and TRBJ2-2; 12 nucleotides agree with TRBD2. The CDR3 loop is CASRSGLAGRAGELFF. Here the CDR3 DNA reads TGTGCCAGCAGGAGCGGACTAGCGGGAAGGGCCGGGGAGCTGTTTTTT.